This T cell receptor beta chain was profiled in a study of technical replicates of blood from several donors. This clone was counted a few times. Clones were read by immunoSEQ multiplex PCR, and TCRdb kept only the in-frame ones, dropping some. There are some 77,000 clones in the sample; around 90% occur only once, and 0.3% to 0.5% lies in the top ten. The CDR3 is made up of 12 amino acids. V was pared by 5 bases and J by 6 bases, with 7 bases between. CDR1 is SNHLY, CDR2 FYNNEI, per germline. The sequence derives from a human donor in good health. This chain connects TRBV2 to TRBJ2-2; D may be TRBD2 (5 bases). The sample consisted of T cells isolated from PBMCs. CDR3 nucleotides: TGTGCCAGCAGTACTAGTCCCGGGGAGCTGTTTTTT. This translates into CASSTSPGELFF.